Shown below are 5 T cell receptor beta chains from a single sample sequenced in a study of cytomegalovirus exposure and HLA in healthy donors. It was with 60 Vbeta and 13 Jbeta primers that the PCR ran. Using immunoSEQ multiplex PCR, the repertoire was profiled, and TCRdb retains in-frame clones only, with some absent. This table holds some 140,000 clones, approximately 87% found once. Sequencing was done on a sample of PBMCs. The origin of the receptors is a woman in her thirties in good health and CMV-seronegative.

V is TRBV10-3 and J is TRBJ2-1; D possibly corresponds to TRBD2 (5 bases). V shed 5 bases and J shed 6 bases, with 14 bases lying between them. The length of the CDR3 is 14 residues. CDR1 is ENHRY and CDR2 is SYGVKD in the germline V gene. CDR3 coding DNA: TGTGCCATCAGTCCAGTCTCCCGGGGCAATGAGCAGTTCTTC. Protein: CAISPVSRGNEQFF.

This clone was recorded once. This chain connects TRBV7-3 to TRBJ1-1; D ambiguous. V was pared by 5 bases and J by 1 base, with 8 bases between. The CDR3 extends over 13 amino acids. Germline V gene data show CDR1 as SGHTA and CDR2 as FQGTGA. CDR3 sequence (DNA): TGTGCCAGCAGCCGCTATAGGAACACTGAAGCTTTCTTT. This codes for CASSRYRNTEAFF.

The chain uses TRBV5-4 and TRBJ2-5; TRBD1 or TRBD2 may be the D gene (6 bases each). The germline V gene encodes CDR1 SGHNT and CDR2 YYREEE (reference sequence). Trimming shortened V by 4 bases and J by 6 bases, and 13 bases separated the two germline ends. This CDR3 has 13 residues. CDR3 protein: CASSLEGVQTQYF. Written as DNA, the CDR3 is TGTGCCAGCAGCCTGGAGGGGGTGCAGACCCAGTACTTC.

In DNA, the CDR3 is TGTGCCTGGAGTTCGGGGATCTATGGCTACACCTTC. It is translated as CAWSSGIYGYTF. V usage is TRBV30 and J usage is TRBJ1-2, with D unresolved. This CDR3 has 12 amino acids. Germline V CDR1 and CDR2: GTSNPN, SVGIG (reference sequence). The V and J ends lost 2 bases and 4 bases respectively, with 8 bases between them.

The CDR3 region has the DNA TGTGCCAGCAGCATTAGAGTAGGGGGGGACACTGAAGCTTTCTTT. It specifies CASSIRVGGDTEAFF. V and J are TRBV7-2 and TRBJ1-1, with D perhaps TRBD1 (6 bases). Trimming took 5 bases from V and 3 from J, leaving 16 bases between them. The CDR3 runs to 15 residues. Per the germline V gene, CDR1 is SGHTA and CDR2 is FQGNSA. The whole variable domain, remainder taken from reference TRBV7-2 and TRBJ1-1, is GAGVSQSPSNKVTEKGKDVELRCDPISGHTALYWYRQSLGQGLEFLIYFQGNSAPDKSGLPSDRFSAERTGGSVSTLTIQRTQQEDSAVYLCASSIRVGGDTEAFFGQGTRLTVV.